The 27 T cell receptor beta chains below all came from one sample that was sequenced in a study of cytomegalovirus exposure and HLA in healthy donors (dated by TCRdb to about 2017). The library relied on the immunoSEQ multiplex PCR assay. TCRdb limited this immuneACCESS table to in-frame rearrangements with V and J called. A share of clones is missing; checked studies link under half to unresolved V genes, and the rest is unexplained. Within this sample are 150,000 to 200,000 clones, with 85% of them counted one time only. Together, the top ten hold over 2% of the sample. The sequenced sample consisted of PBMCs. These receptors came from a man aged 25 to 40 in good health and CMV-seropositive.

This chain links TRBV7-9 with TRBJ1-4; 11 nucleotides align to TRBD1. The germline V gene encodes CDR1 SEHNR and CDR2 FQNEAQ (reference sequence). The CDR3 runs 17 residues. V trimming: 4 bases; J trimming: 7 bases; junction bases outside the gene matches: 11. CDR3 in amino acids: CASSYPVDRGPGEKLFF. CDR3 nucleotide sequence: TGTGCCAGCAGCTACCCCGTGGACAGGGGGCCGGGTGAAAAACTGTTTTTT.

The chain couples TRBV6-5 to TRBJ1-4, with TRBD1 matching 9 bases. Unmatched junction bases numbered 8, after V lost 10 bases and J lost 2 bases. The CDR3 spans 15 residues. Germline CDR1 and CDR2: MNHEY and SVGAGI. CDR3 region: CATRDRASTNEKLFF. The CDR3 DNA follows: TGTGCCACCCGGGACAGGGCGTCCACTAATGAAAAACTGTTTTTT.

The V gene is TRBV10-3, the J gene TRBJ1-2; 9 nucleotides agree with TRBD1. Trimming cost V 11 bases and J 8 bases; bases outside gene matches: 6. The CDR3 has 11 residues. The V gene's germline CDR1 is ENHRY and CDR2 SYGVKD. The CDR3: CAHRTGDGYTF. In DNA, the CDR3 is TGTGCCCACCGGACAGGGGACGGCTACACCTTC.

This clone was picked up a small number of times. The chain is built from TRBV2 and TRBJ2-1, with 13 bases that match TRBD2. The J segment lost 6 bases and the V segment lost 9 bases, leaving 14 bases of the junction unmatched. Germline V gives CDR1 SNHLY, CDR2 FYNNEI. The CDR3 sequence is 17 residues long. The CDR3: CARRLGLAGSVGNEQFF. CDR3 nucleotides: TGTGCCAGGCGGTTGGGACTAGCGGGGTCCGTTGGCAATGAGCAGTTCTTC.

The genes are TRBV7-8 and TRBJ1-1; D may be TRBD1 (5 bases). Germline assignment: CDR1 SGHVS and CDR2 FQNEAQ. The CDR3 loop spans 16 amino acids. V was trimmed by 6 bases and J by 1 base, leaving 18 bases between them. The CDR3 reads CASRSQTGTTNTEAFF. Written as DNA, the CDR3 is TGTGCCAGCAGATCCCAGACCGGGACTACGAACACTGAAGCTTTCTTT. The full variable domain, with the rest looked up from reference TRBV7-8 and TRBJ1-1, is GAGVSQSPRYKVAKRGQDVALRCDPISGHVSLFWYQQALGQGPEFLTYFQNEAQLDKSGLPSDRFFAERPEGSVSTLKIQRTQQEDSAVYLCASRSQTGTTNTEAFFGQGTRLTVV.

CDR3 in DNA: TGTGCCAGCTCACCTTACACCGGGACAGGGGGTACCTACGAGCAGTACTTC. This codes for CASSPYTGTGGTYEQYF. The chain joins TRBV18 to TRBJ2-7; the match to TRBD1 covers 11 bases. The junction had 9 bases not matched to a gene; V was cut back by 3 bases and J by 2 bases. Germline CDR1 KGHSH, CDR2 LQKENI. CDR3 length: 17 amino acids.

V usage is TRBV5-1 and J usage is TRBJ1-4, with 8 bases identical to TRBD1. The CDR3 is 19 residues long. Germline values: CDR1 SGHRS, CDR2 YFSETQ. Losses at the gene ends were 4 bases for V and 0 bases for J; bases not matched to a gene: 14. The CDR3 bases are TGCGCCAGCAGCATGACCGGGACAGGCCTTCCCACAACTAATGAAAAACTGTTTTTT. Translated: CASSMTGTGLPTTNEKLFF.

This clone was counted a single time. This chain joins TRBV6-5 and TRBJ2-5; TRBD2 matches at 7 bases. Germline-derived CDR1 and CDR2 are MNHEY and SVGAGI. The CDR3 has 13 residues. J was trimmed by 2 bases and V by 8 bases; bases with no gene match: 5. As DNA, the CDR3 is TGTGCCAGCGCGGGAGAGGTTCAAGAGACCCAGTACTTC. Protein sequence: CASAGEVQETQYF.

The CDR3 DNA sequence: TGTGCCAGCAGCCAAGATAGCGAGCGCCAAGAGCAGTTCTTC. This sequence encodes CASSQDSERQEQFF. The V call is TRBV4-2, the J call TRBJ2-1; D is perhaps TRBD2 (5 bases). Germline V CDR1 and CDR2: LGHNA, YNFKEQ. Between the trimmed V and J ends, which lost 0 bases and 10 bases, there was a span of 13 bases. CDR3 size: 14 residues.

The gene calls are TRBV14 and TRBJ2-1; D gene uncertain. Trimming cost V 2 bases and J 3 bases, with 8 bases left between them. The CDR3 is 14 amino acids. Germline V gives CDR1 SGHDN, CDR2 FVKESK. Here the CDR3 reads CASSQSSRYNEQFF. CDR3 in DNA: TGTGCCAGCAGCCAATCGAGTCGCTACAATGAGCAGTTCTTC.

V gene TRBV13 combines with J gene TRBJ1-1; the match to TRBD1 covers 9 bases. Trimming at V came to 5 bases and at J to 5 bases, leaving 12 bases not matched to a gene. The germline V gene has CDR1 PRHDT and CDR2 FYEKMQ (reference sequence). The length of the CDR3 is 16 residues. For the CDR3, the DNA is TGTGCCAGCAGCCCAACCGGGACAGGGATTCGGACTGAAGCTTTCTTT. Encoded protein: CASSPTGTGIRTEAFF.

The V call is TRBV7-2, the J call TRBJ1-1, with 9 bases that match TRBD1. The CDR3 consists of 14 residues. Germline loops: CDR1 SGHTA, CDR2 FQGNSA. V was clipped by 1 base and J by 7 bases; unmatched bases: 4. The CDR3 loop reads CASSLVGQGIEAFF. The CDR3 DNA reads TGTGCCAGCAGCTTAGTGGGACAGGGCATTGAAGCTTTCTTT. The full variable domain, in which reference TRBV7-2 and TRBJ1-1 provide the parts outside the CDR3, is GAGVSQSPSNKVTEKGKDVELRCDPISGHTALYWYRQSLGQGLEFLIYFQGNSAPDKSGLPSDRFSAERTGGSVSTLTIQRTQQEDSAVYLCASSLVGQGIEAFFGQGTRLTVV.

The V and J genes are TRBV10-1 and TRBJ1-5; TRBD1 matches 9 bases. After removal of 8 bases from V and 5 bases from J, the junction contained 10 bases not matched to a gene. Germline CDR1 is WNHNN and CDR2 is SYGVQD (reference sequence). The CDR3 length is 15 residues. This CDR3 reads CASLGQGVAHQPQHF. The CDR3 nucleotides are TGCGCCAGCCTGGGACAGGGAGTAGCCCATCAGCCCCAGCATTTT.

The chain links TRBV7-3 to TRBJ2-2; 8 bases align to TRBD2. The V and J ends lost 5 bases and 1 base, in that order; junction bases with no gene match: 6. The CDR3 consists of 16 residues. The germline V gene encodes CDR1 SGHTA and CDR2 FQGTGA. The CDR3 reads CASSGPGLGNTGELFF. The CDR3 DNA reads as TGTGCCAGCAGCGGACCGGGACTAGGGAACACCGGGGAGCTGTTTTTT.

The chain carries TRBV11-2 and TRBJ1-3; D unresolved. Germline V lookup: CDR1 SGHAT, CDR2 FQNNGV. Trimming removed 1 base from V and 0 bases from J, with 7 bases in between. The length of the CDR3 is 15 residues. The CDR3 DNA follows: TGTGCCAGCAGCTTAGGTGCTACCTCTGGAAACACCATATATTTT. Amino acids: CASSLGATSGNTIYF. Together with reference TRBV11-2 and TRBJ1-3, the CDR3 gives the full variable domain: EAGVAQSPRYKIIEKRQSVAFWCNPISGHATLYWYQQILGQGPKLLIQFQNNGVVDDSQLPKDRFSAERLKGVDSTLKIQPAKLEDSAVYLCASSLGATSGNTIYFGEGSWLTVV.

The chain links TRBV5-1 to TRBJ2-5, with a weak D call TRBD1 (6 bases). V lost 4 bases and J 4 bases, leaving 20 bases between the germline ends. Germline CDR1 is SGHRS and CDR2 is YFSETQ. The CDR3 loop spans 16 amino acids. The CDR3: CASSPYRAQGGETQYF. CDR3 sequence (DNA): TGCGCCAGCAGCCCCTACCGGGCACAGGGTGGAGAGACCCAGTACTTC.

This chain uses TRBV6-5 with TRBJ1-5, with TRBD1 as a possible D gene (5 bases). The length of the CDR3 is 15 residues. CDR1 is MNHEY and CDR2 is SVGAGI in the germline V gene. Trimming pared 0 bases from V and 2 bases from J, leaving 8 bases between. The CDR3 here is CASSYSTVGNQPQHF. The CDR3 DNA reads TGTGCCAGCAGTTACTCGACAGTCGGCAATCAGCCCCAGCATTTT.

The chain recombines TRBV11-2 with TRBJ1-2; 7 bases agree with TRBD1. The CDR3 extends over 14 amino acids. The ends lost 3 bases at V and 8 bases at J; junction bases unmatched: 9. Germline CDR1 reads SGHAT; CDR2 reads FQNNGV. The CDR3 DNA sequence: TGTGCCAGCAGCTTGGAAAAGGGGGCGTGGGGCTACACCTTC. Translation: CASSLEKGAWGYTF.

The CDR3 reads CASRGLAGGRTSTDTQYF. The DNA of the CDR3 is TGTGCCAGCAGGGGACTAGCGGGGGGACGAACTAGCACAGATACGCAGTATTTT. The J gene is TRBJ2-3, the V gene TRBV2, with 15 bases fitting TRBD2. The V gene's germline CDR1 is SNHLY and CDR2 FYNNEI. This CDR3 is 18 amino acids long. The trim removed 6 bases at V and 0 bases at J, leaving 7 bases unmatched.

DNA of the CDR3: TGTGCCAGTAAGGGGACTAGCGGATACAATGAGCAGTTCTTC. Encoded protein: CASKGTSGYNEQFF. The chain uses TRBV19 and TRBJ2-1; TRBD2 matches at 11 bases. CDR1 is LNHDA, CDR2 SQIVND, per germline (reference sequence). The CDR3 runs 14 residues. V shed 7 bases and J 4 bases; nucleotides not matched to a gene: 3.

CDR3 loop: CASSLAGQGSTDTQYF. In DNA form, the CDR3 reads TGTGCCAGCAGCTTAGCCGGACAGGGGAGTACAGATACGCAGTATTTT. The genes are TRBV13 and TRBJ2-3; 9 nucleotides agree with TRBD1. The CDR3 sequence is 16 residues long. Germline V gene sequence: CDR1 PRHDT, CDR2 FYEKMQ (reference sequence). Germline trimming cut 1 base from V and 3 bases from J; bases unmatched to any gene: 5.

This chain connects TRBV10-3 to TRBJ2-2; 7 bases align to TRBD2. This CDR3 has 15 amino acids. The trim removed 0 bases at V and 6 bases at J, leaving 4 bases unmatched. Germline CDR1 reads ENHRY; CDR2 reads SYGVKD. The CDR3 reads CAISESGGFPGELFF. CDR3 bases: TGTGCCATCAGTGAGTCGGGGGGGTTCCCCGGGGAGCTGTTTTTT.

The chain combines TRBV7-2 with TRBJ2-5; D call uncertain. The V end was cut by 3 bases, the J end by 3 bases, with 11 bases between. Germline V gene data show CDR1 as SGHTA and CDR2 as FQGNSA. The length of the CDR3 is 14 residues. As DNA, the CDR3 is TGTGCCAGCAGCTTCCCAGATGAAGAAGAGACCCAGTACTTC. This translates into CASSFPDEEETQYF.

The chain recombines TRBV27 with TRBJ2-1; TRBD2 matches 8 bases. Per germline, CDR1 MNHEY and CDR2 SMNVEV (reference sequence). Trimming removed 8 bases from V and 4 bases from J; junction bases left unmatched: 16. This CDR3 spans 17 amino acids. The DNA of the CDR3 is TGTGCCAGCGTAGCGGGGATGGGCGGGGGGCTATACAATGAGCAGTTCTTC. This encodes CASVAGMGGGLYNEQFF.

The rearrangement uses TRBV11-3 and TRBJ2-7, with TRBD1 matching 7 bases. The CDR3 loop spans 15 amino acids. The germline CDR1 and CDR2 sequences are SGHNT and YENEEA. V gave up 5 bases and J gave up 0 bases; unmatched junction bases: 7. The CDR3 region is CASSRQQGISYEQYF. The CDR3 region has the DNA TGTGCCAGCAGCCGCCAACAGGGGATCTCCTACGAGCAGTACTTC.

This sequence joins TRBV19 and TRBJ1-2; D not certain. Germline V CDR1 and CDR2: LNHDA, SQIVND (reference sequence). This CDR3 comprises 13 residues. Trimming pared 4 bases from V and 1 base from J, leaving 7 bases between. CDR3 in DNA: TGTGCCAGTAGTAACCGGGATAACTATGGCTACACCTTC. The encoded protein is CASSNRDNYGYTF. Drawing the rest from reference TRBV19 and TRBJ1-2, the complete variable domain is DGGITQSPKYLFRKEGQNVTLSCEQNLNHDAMYWYRQDPGQGLRLIYYSQIVNDFQKGDIAEGYSVSREKKESFPLTVTSAQKNPTAFYLCASSNRDNYGYTFGSGTRLTVV.

V and J are TRBV19 and TRBJ2-2; possible D gene TRBD1, 5 bases. Trimming stripped 5 bases from V and 5 bases from J, with 30 bases between. The CDR3 has 20 amino acids. Germline V lookup: CDR1 LNHDA, CDR2 SQIVND (reference sequence). In DNA, the CDR3 is TGTGCCAGTAGTGCATCAAGGGGTGGGCTAGGGGTTTGGAGAACCGGGGAGCTGTTTTTT. It yields the protein CASSASRGGLGVWRTGELFF.